This T cell receptor beta chain originates from a study of T cells in Graves' hyperthyroidism and ophthalmopathy. Looking at the study overall: Before any treatment, at initial diagnosis, peripheral blood was collected.

As to this clonotype: A much larger clone differs from this one at a single base, so this may be a read error.

The patients, who ranged from 18 to 65 in age, presented with newly diagnosed hyperthyroidism lasting under 2 months. Not enrolled were patients with uncontrolled infection, other autoimmune disease, pregnancy or lactation. The investigators amplified TCR beta CDR3 regions from RNA transcripts. HTBI primers were used for first-round RT-PCR of the TCR CDR3. Using its own MiXCR run on the multiplex PCR reads, TCRdb lists one record per CDR3 protein. This sample has 150,000 to 200,000 distinct CDR3 sequences, with 15% to 20% found just once. This CDR3 is 17 amino acids long. The germline V gene encodes CDR1 SQVTM and CDR2 ANQGSEA.

The sequencing input was blood. The chain carries TRBV29-1 and TRBJ2-3, with D perhaps matching TRBD1 or TRBD2 (6 bases each). This clonotype originated in a woman between 50 and 59 years old with Graves' hyperthyroidism. The DNA for the CDR3 is TGCGGCGCTGGAGTATGGGGGGCACTTTCTCGACAAGATACGCAGTATTTT. Encoded protein: CGAGVWGALSRQDTQYF.